These 8 T cell receptor beta chains share one sample of origin, sequenced in a study of OX40 agonist ivuxolimab in advanced cancers. Produced via immunoSEQ multiplex PCR; TCRdb's table is partial and in-frame only. The sample contains approximately 23,000 clones, 80% to 90% of which appear only once. The sequences come from CD4+ or CD8+ T cells sorted from blood, collected in a trial of the OX40 agonist ivuxolimab. The receptors here all came from an adult with an advanced solid tumor such as melanoma, head and neck, liver or kidney cancer.

V and J are TRBV6-6 and TRBJ1-4, with unresolved D. Trimming took 6 bases from V and 5 from J, leaving 10 bases between them. The CDR3 is 13 amino acids. The germline CDR1 and CDR2 sequences are MNHNY and SVGAGI (reference sequence). CDR3 sequence (DNA): TGTGCCAGCAGCCCTGACCGCAATGAAAAACTGTTTTTT. As protein: CASSPDRNEKLFF.

The chain joins TRBV30 to TRBJ1-5; D gene ambiguous. Looked up from germline, CDR1 is GTSNPN and CDR2 is SVGIG (reference sequence). This CDR3 is 13 amino acids long. The V and J ends lost 2 bases and 4 bases respectively, with 9 bases between them. CDR3 nucleotide sequence: TGTGCCTGGAGTTTGGCAGAAAATCAGCCCCAGCATTTT. This gives the protein CAWSLAENQPQHF.

This clone was seen more than once but under ten times. This chain joins TRBV15 and TRBJ2-7; D unclear. With 3 bases removed from V and 0 bases from J, the gap between germline ends came to 15 bases. This CDR3 is 16 amino acids long. From germline, CDR1 is LNHNV and CDR2 YYDKDF (reference sequence). The CDR3 DNA is TGTGCCACCAGCAGTCTTATAGGTGGCGCCTCCTACGAGCAGTACTTC. As protein: CATSSLIGGASYEQYF.

V usage is TRBV7-9 and J usage is TRBJ2-6, with D hard to call. The CDR3 contains 16 residues. Looked up from germline, CDR1 is SEHNR and CDR2 is FQNEAQ (reference sequence). V was trimmed by 1 base and J by 0 bases, leaving 7 bases between them. This CDR3 reads CASSLGRSSGANVLTF. The CDR3 region has the DNA TGTGCCAGCAGCTTAGGACGGAGCTCTGGGGCCAACGTCCTGACTTTC.

The J gene is TRBJ1-3, the V gene TRBV7-6; D gene uncertain. V was clipped by 1 base and J by 0 bases, with 13 bases between them. The CDR3 has 17 residues. Germline V gene data show CDR1 as SGHVS and CDR2 as FNYEAQ. CDR3: CASSLERGGSSGNTIYF. DNA for the CDR3: TGTGCCAGCAGCTTAGAACGGGGAGGGAGCTCTGGAAACACCATATATTTT.

This clone appeared a single time. This chain joins TRBV4-3 and TRBJ2-4; unclear D gene. Germline V CDR1 and CDR2: LGHNA, YSLEER. CDR3 size: 15 residues. The ends were cut back, 0 bases at V and 9 bases at J, with 15 bases in the middle. This CDR3 reads CASSQDPVAESIQYF. The CDR3 DNA sequence: TGCGCCAGCAGCCAAGACCCAGTCGCCGAGAGCATTCAGTACTTC.

This chain joins TRBV19 and TRBJ1-4; a possible D gene is TRBD1 (6 bases). CDR1 LNHDA and CDR2 SQIVND come from the germline V gene (reference sequence). The V end was cut by 6 bases, the J end by 4 bases, with 12 bases between. The CDR3 extends over 14 amino acids. CDR3 sequence (DNA): TGTGCCAGTAGCTCGGACAGCCTTAATGAAAAACTGTTTTTT. Encoded protein: CASSSDSLNEKLFF.

The chain links TRBV4-2 to TRBJ2-1; D perhaps matches TRBD2 (6 bases). The CDR3 totals 16 residues. Germline V gene data show CDR1 as LGHNA and CDR2 as YNFKEQ. V dropped 3 bases and J dropped 7 bases, with 19 bases sitting between them. CDR3 DNA: TGTGCCAGCAGCCATCCCACCGGGACTGTGGGGAATGAGCAGTTCTTC. This codes for CASSHPTGTVGNEQFF.